The 3 T cell receptor beta chains below come from one sample, sequenced in a study of post-analysis software for immune sequencing data. Their target antigens are unknown. Sequencing libraries made from TCR beta cDNA carried unique molecular identifiers. TCRdb re-called the PCR reads through MiXCR, storing one row per CDR3 protein. The sample holds roughly 600,000 distinct CDR3 sequences, around 44% seen once. Study-wide points: Among roughly 5 TRBV segments more frequent in patients than controls were TRBV5-6, TRBV5-1 and TRBV20-1.

Sequencing used blood. Every receptor here comes from a girl aged 10-17 years with multiple sclerosis.

This clonotype has more than one count but fewer than ten. The J gene is TRBJ2-7, the V gene TRBV4-1, with 7 bases fitting TRBD1. This CDR3 has 14 amino acids. Germline assignment: CDR1 MGHRA and CDR2 YSYEKL. Trimming at V came to 4 bases and at J to 2 bases, leaving 5 bases not matched to a gene. The CDR3: CASSPTDRPYEQYF. CDR3 DNA sequence: TGCGCCAGCAGCCCGACGGACAGGCCCTACGAGCAGTACTTC.

The chain employs TRBV2 and TRBJ2-2; 8 bases are shared with TRBD1. V trimming: 4 bases; J trimming: 6 bases; junction bases outside the gene matches: 4. Germline V gives CDR1 SNHLY, CDR2 FYNNEI. The CDR3 runs 14 residues. The CDR3 region is CASSVDRGSGELFF. The CDR3 DNA follows: TGTGCCAGCAGTGTCGACAGGGGATCCGGGGAGCTGTTTTTT.

The gene calls are TRBV12-3 or TRBV12-4 and TRBJ2-1, with 7 nucleotides matching TRBD2. CDR3 length equals 14 residues. Losses at the gene ends were 4 bases for V and 6 bases for J; bases not matched to a gene: 6. This CDR3 is CASSYQRDVNEQFF. CDR3 nucleotide sequence: TGTGCCAGCAGTTATCAGCGGGACGTCAATGAGCAGTTCTTC.